This section outlines one TCR beta chain sequence together with its context. This clone has a single count. Its specific antigen is unknown. No clone much larger than this one lies a single base away; base qualities are absent. Counted from cysteine to phenylalanine, this CDR3 has 14 amino acids. The retained sequence is limited to the CDR3, 42 bases, with the frame set at the first base. From a lookup of the germline V gene, CDR1 and CDR2 are SGHAT and FQNNGV. Library preparation used the immunoSEQ multiplex PCR assay. High-throughput TCR-beta CDR3 sequencing of genomic DNA from most patients was performed by Adaptive Biotechnologies. The published analysis was carried out like this. TCR sequencing data were retrieved from Adaptive's ImmunoSEQ software for roughly 20 patients, whereas a few other patients were processed with MiXCR and VDJtools. CDR3 nucleotide sequences shared by donor and recipient were removed because the origin of these sequences could not be assigned. To count as alloreactive, a clone needed at least 2-fold expansion over unstimulated cells and a minimum CFSE-low frequency of 0.002% (template counts) or 0.001% (read counts). Clones were considered mappable if detected in sequenced pre-transplant spleen, lymph node, or MLR CFSE-low populations of the donor or recipient. The cumulative frequency of alloreactive clones was calculated as a percentage of all sequences, weighted by copy number. Sourced from immuneACCESS, this table was stored by TCRdb with only in-frame sequences that have V and J called. A share of the clones is absent; for the studies checked, an unresolved V gene accounts for under half, and the remainder has no known explanation. V and J calls and clone size are given by that table; D and trimming were obtained from the DNA. A total of 60,000 or so clones appear in this sample, more than 75% of them only once. The ten largest clones add up to under 3% of the sample.

This entry belongs to a study of graft-versus-host responses after intestinal transplantation (dated by TCRdb to about 2021). The study in broad terms: The transplants that recipients received were multivisceral, liver-intestinal, or isolated intestinal. The cohort enrolled about two dozen intestinal transplant recipients, one of whom was a retransplant, and a few patients without pretransplant specimens were excluded. Every recipient was given anti-thymocyte globulin induction, then maintenance tacrolimus and steroids for 3 to 4 years. A peak of at least 4% donor T cells among recipient peripheral blood mononuclear cells was the definition used for donor T cell macrochimerism. Alloreactive clones were identified by sequencing pre-transplant mixed lymphocyte reaction products and comparing them with unstimulated pre-transplant donor and recipient T cells. Samples from a few later patients were sequenced in-house on an Illumina MiSeq with MiXCR processing rather than by the commercial service. After intestinal transplantation, graft-versus-host and host-versus-graft alloreactive T cell clones were followed in the graft, circulation and bone marrow using bulk TCR-beta CDR3 sequencing.

In the first month after transplant, blood samples were collected up to 4 times, and after that at least monthly when available. The research as a whole found: Peak levels of circulating GvH clones were associated with declines in HvG clones early after transplant. GvH clones were detected in recipient bone marrow, and some appeared earlier in ileal mucosa or blood, consistent with an intestinal mucosal origin. High GvH to HvG T cell clonal ratios were observed in the allografts of patients with donor T cell macrochimerism. Conclusions were limited by the relatively low number and heterogeneity of intestinal transplant patients.

Material: PBMCs, obtained 118 days after intestinal transplantation. The TCR originated in a human patient who received an intestinal transplant, so some T cells may come from the graft donor. This chain joins TRBV11-2 to TRBJ2-5; too little of a D gene remains to name it. The DNA end is a closer match to TRBJ2-7, so the J assignment may be wrong. The CDR3 sequence is CASSFLSGSYEQYF. The DNA is TGTGCCAGCAGCTTCCTTAGTGGGTCCTACGAGCAGTACTTC.